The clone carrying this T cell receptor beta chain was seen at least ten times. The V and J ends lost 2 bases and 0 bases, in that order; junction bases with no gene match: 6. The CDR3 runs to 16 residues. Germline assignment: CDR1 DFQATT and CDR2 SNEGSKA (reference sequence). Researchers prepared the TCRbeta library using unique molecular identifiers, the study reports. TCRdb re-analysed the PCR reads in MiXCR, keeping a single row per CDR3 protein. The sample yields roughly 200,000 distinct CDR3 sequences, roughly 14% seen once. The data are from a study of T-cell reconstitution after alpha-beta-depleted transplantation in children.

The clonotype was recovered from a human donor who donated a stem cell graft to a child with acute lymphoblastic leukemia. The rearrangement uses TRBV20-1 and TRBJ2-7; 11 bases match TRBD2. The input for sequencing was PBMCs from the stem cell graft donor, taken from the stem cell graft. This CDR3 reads CSARSTGLAASYEQYF. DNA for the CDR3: TGCAGTGCTAGATCGACGGGACTAGCGGCCTCCTACGAGCAGTACTTC.